The T cell receptor (beta chain) under discussion was sequenced for a study of CD8 T cells in ankylosing spondylitis. Trimming cost V 6 bases and J 2 bases; bases outside gene matches: 3. There are 14 residues in the CDR3. Germline V gives CDR1 DFQATT, CDR2 SNEGSKA (reference sequence). By quantitative 5'-RACE with molecular barcodes, the TCR beta libraries were made. A single record per CDR3 protein comes from TCRdb applying MiXCR to the 5' RACE reads. The sample comprises approximately 140,000 distinct CDR3 sequences, around 9.7% of which are singletons, and about 3.3% rests with the top ten. Findings of the study overall: Previously reported in reactive arthritis synovial fluid and blood were some of the motif variants. From matched ankylosing spondylitis synovial fluid, disease-linked clones were reportedly recovered at significantly enriched levels. CD8+ cells made up the disease-linked clones, which were relatively rare in peripheral blood.

This clonotype was picked up many times. Its antigen is still unknown. Sample: blood, either unsorted or a sorted T cell fraction (not recorded which). The genes are TRBV20-1 and TRBJ2-3; 12 positions match TRBD2. This clonotype was obtained from a male donor with ankylosing spondylitis or in good health (not recorded which). The CDR3 DNA is TGCAGTGCGACTAGCGGGAGCCTCACAGATACGCAGTATTTT. Translating it yields CSATSGSLTDTQYF.